Following are 23 T cell receptor beta chains from one sample sequenced in a study of blood T cell repertoires in COVID-19. Assay used: immunoSEQ multiplex PCR; TCRdb lists only in-frame clones, some missing. The table includes roughly 200,000 clones, nearly 90% detected once. Material for sequencing was PBMCs or T cells enriched from blood (not recorded which). The receptors were sampled from a woman under 40 with acute COVID-19.

In its sample, this clone was seen once. This chain connects TRBV5-1 to TRBJ2-7; 8 nucleotides align to TRBD2. Trimming cost V 1 base and J 3 bases; bases outside gene matches: 3. CDR1 SGHRS and CDR2 YFSETQ come from the germline V gene. This CDR3 is built from 14 residues. DNA of the CDR3: TGCGCCAGCAGCTTGAGCGGGGGCAACTACGAGCAGTACTTC. This gives the protein CASSLSGGNYEQYF. Complete variable domain (other parts from reference TRBV5-1 and TRBJ2-7): KAGVTQTPRYLIKTRGQQVTLSCSPISGHRSVSWYQQTPGQGLQFLFEYFSETQRNKGNFPGRFSGRQFSNSRSEMNVSTLELGDSALYLCASSLSGGNYEQYFGPGTRLTVT.

This chain uses TRBV24-1 with TRBJ2-1; the D gene is possibly TRBD1 (6 bases). Germline V gives CDR1 KGHDR, CDR2 SFDVKD. The CDR3 runs to 16 residues. The V gene lost 2 bases and the J gene lost 4 bases, with 14 bases spanning the gap. The CDR3 sequence is CATSDSTTGVYNEQFF. The CDR3 DNA is TGTGCCACCAGTGATTCGACGACAGGAGTATACAATGAGCAGTTCTTC.

CDR3 in amino acids: CASSLQASSGNTIYF. The CDR3 nucleotides read TGTGCCAGCAGCCTACAGGCTAGCTCTGGAAACACCATATATTTT. The chain links TRBV5-5 to TRBJ1-3, with D possibly being TRBD1 (5 bases). The CDR3 loop spans 15 amino acids. V lost 4 bases, J lost 0 bases, and 11 bases lay in between. CDR1 and CDR2 from the germline V gene are SGHKS and YYEKEE (reference sequence). The complete variable domain, with remaining parts taken from reference TRBV5-5 and TRBJ1-3, reads DAGVTQSPTHLIKTRGQQVTLRCSPISGHKSVSWYQQVLGQGPQFIFQYYEKEERGRGNFPDRFSARQFPNYSSELNVNALLLGDSALYLCASSLQASSGNTIYFGEGSWLTVV.

The rearrangement uses TRBV30 and TRBJ2-3; TRBD2 matches 9 bases. The V and J ends lost 3 bases and 4 bases, in that order; junction bases with no gene match: 8. The CDR3 is 15 residues long. CDR1 and CDR2 (germline): GTSNPN, SVGIG (reference sequence). The CDR3 loop reads CAWRNLAGTSDTQYF. The CDR3 DNA is TGTGCCTGGAGGAATCTAGCGGGGACGTCAGATACGCAGTATTTT.

J is TRBJ1-1 and V is TRBV2; D ambiguous. Trimming removed 3 bases at V and 7 bases at J, with 15 bases between. CDR1 is SNHLY, CDR2 FYNNEI, per germline. The CDR3 is 14 residues long. CDR3 region: CASSDRSFDIEAFF. DNA of the CDR3: TGTGCCAGCAGTGACAGAAGTTTCGATATTGAAGCTTTCTTT.

This clone is a singleton in its sample. The CDR3 spells CSVEWGLGQETQYF. CDR3 in DNA: TGCAGCGTTGAATGGGGCTTAGGACAAGAGACCCAGTACTTC. The chain joins TRBV29-1 to TRBJ2-5; D possibly corresponds to TRBD1 (5 bases). Germline V gene lookup returns CDR1 SQVTM and CDR2 ANQGSEA. This CDR3 has 14 amino acids. Trimming left V 2 bases short and J 2 bases short, with 12 bases between.

This sequence joins TRBV20-1 and TRBJ1-1, with D tentatively TRBD1 (5 bases). In germline, CDR1 is DFQATT, CDR2 SNEGSKA (reference sequence). Trimming took off 3 bases at V and 3 bases at J, with 11 bases between the two ends. CDR3 size: 13 residues. The CDR3, as DNA: TGCAGTGCTAGTTTGTCAGGGTACACTGAAGCTTTCTTT. Residues: CSASLSGYTEAFF.

The chain employs TRBV6-5 and TRBJ1-5; 7 positions agree with TRBD1. V trimming: 6 bases; J trimming: 0 bases; junction bases outside the gene matches: 5. CDR1 MNHEY and CDR2 SVGAGI come from the germline V gene. This CDR3 contains 15 residues. The CDR3 DNA is TGTGCCAGCAGCCAAGCAGGGGGTAGCAATCAGCCCCAGCATTTT. This sequence encodes CASSQAGGSNQPQHF.

Worth noting for this clone: Sequence at one end of the junction differs from germline and may be a read error. The chain employs TRBV6-6 and TRBJ2-7; D might be TRBD1 (6 bases). The CDR3 covers 12 residues. Germline V gene data show CDR1 as MNHNY and CDR2 as SVGAGI (reference sequence). As DNA, the CDR3 is TGTGCCAGCAGTCACGACAGGACCCCGCTAGTCTTC. Protein sequence: CASSHDRTPLVF.

For this clone: In the same sample, other DNA sequences code for this CDR3. The rearrangement joins TRBV11-2 to TRBJ1-1; D may be TRBD1 (6 bases). V gave up 3 bases and J gave up 2 bases, with 7 bases separating them. Germline CDR1 is SGHAT and CDR2 is FQNNGV. The CDR3 length is 13 residues. The CDR3 here is CASSLGQNTEAFF. The CDR3 DNA reads TGTGCCAGCAGCTTGGGACAAAACACTGAAGCTTTCTTT.

The chain couples TRBV14 to TRBJ1-1, with 7 bases that match TRBD1. Losses at the gene ends were 4 bases for V and 3 bases for J; bases not matched to a gene: 11. The CDR3 is made up of 16 amino acids. Looked up from germline, CDR1 is SGHDN and CDR2 is FVKESK. The CDR3 DNA follows: TGTGCCAGCAGCCTAATGGGGGGACAGCCTGACACTGAAGCTTTCTTT. Amino acid sequence: CASSLMGGQPDTEAFF.

CDR3 loop: CASSPKDGPGGYTF. The DNA for the CDR3 is TGTGCCAGCAGCCCCAAGGACGGTCCGGGGGGCTACACCTTC. This rearrangement joins TRBV9 to TRBJ1-2, with no clear D. Germline-derived CDR1 and CDR2 are SGDLS and YYNGEE. The ends were cut back, 4 bases at V and 8 bases at J, with 18 bases in the middle. This CDR3 is built from 14 residues.

V is TRBV11-2 and J is TRBJ2-5, with 7 bases aligning to TRBD1. The germline V gene encodes CDR1 SGHAT and CDR2 FQNNGV. V lost 6 bases, J lost 5 bases, and 21 bases stayed unmatched. This CDR3 has 18 amino acids. CDR3 nucleotide sequence: TGTGCCAGCAGTTCGGGGTCTTTTAGGACAGGCCTGGTGGAGACCCAGTACTTC. Its translation: CASSSGSFRTGLVETQYF.

This sequence joins TRBV5-8 and TRBJ1-1; D ambiguous. The CDR3 contains 14 residues. Trimming removed 1 base at V and 0 bases at J, with 7 bases between. Germline-derived CDR1 and CDR2 are SGHTS and YDEGEE. CDR3 protein: CASSLREMNTEAFF. For the CDR3, the DNA is TGTGCCAGCAGCTTGAGGGAGATGAACACTGAAGCTTTCTTT.

The rearrangement joins TRBV5-1 to TRBJ2-7, with 7 bases aligning to TRBD1. Trimming removed 0 bases from V and 0 bases from J; junction bases left unmatched: 6. Per germline, CDR1 SGHRS and CDR2 YFSETQ. The CDR3 contains 16 residues. In DNA form, the CDR3 reads TGCGCCAGCAGCTTGGCAGTGACAGGGCCCTCCTACGAGCAGTACTTC. This sequence encodes CASSLAVTGPSYEQYF.

The rearrangement uses TRBV10-3 and TRBJ2-2; 8 positions match TRBD2. The V segment lost 6 bases and the J segment 0 bases; nucleotides outside the gene matches: 9. Germline CDR1 is ENHRY and CDR2 is SYGVKD. There are 17 residues in the CDR3. CDR3 sequence reads: CAISNPLGLANTGELFF. The CDR3 region has the DNA TGTGCCATCAGCAACCCGCTGGGACTAGCGAACACCGGGGAGCTGTTTTTT.

The gene calls are TRBV5-1 and TRBJ2-3; the D gene is possibly TRBD1 (6 bases). V lost 2 bases to trimming and J lost 5 bases, with 9 bases between them. CDR1 is SGHRS and CDR2 is YFSETQ in the germline V gene. The CDR3 sequence is 13 residues long. CDR3 loop: CASSFSRGDTQYF. DNA of the CDR3: TGCGCCAGCAGCTTCAGCAGGGGAGATACGCAGTATTTT. The variable domain in full, completed from reference TRBV5-1 and TRBJ2-3, reads KAGVTQTPRYLIKTRGQQVTLSCSPISGHRSVSWYQQTPGQGLQFLFEYFSETQRNKGNFPGRFSGRQFSNSRSEMNVSTLELGDSALYLCASSFSRGDTQYFGPGTRLTVL.

The chain links TRBV4-1 to TRBJ2-1, with D possibly matching TRBD2 (5 bases). Trimming pared 3 bases from V and 0 bases from J, leaving 15 bases between. The CDR3 length is 17 residues. Germline V lookup: CDR1 MGHRA, CDR2 YSYEKL. As DNA, the CDR3 is TGCGCCAGCAGCCAGGAGGCAGTTGGCCTCTCCTACAATGAGCAGTTCTTC. Protein: CASSQEAVGLSYNEQFF.

CDR3 sequence reads: CASSSDRVDSGELFF. CDR3 DNA: TGTGCCAGTAGTTCGGACAGGGTTGATTCCGGGGAGCTGTTTTTT. The chain combines TRBV19 with TRBJ2-2, with 8 bases identical to TRBD1. The junction had 8 bases not matched to a gene; V was cut back by 5 bases and J by 6 bases. CDR3 length: 15 residues. Germline CDR1 and CDR2: LNHDA and SQIVND (reference sequence).

The chain recombines TRBV4-2 with TRBJ1-2; TRBD1 matches at 7 bases. The CDR3 consists of 19 residues. CDR1 is LGHNA, CDR2 YNFKEQ, per germline. J was trimmed by 6 bases and V by 4 bases; bases with no gene match: 23. CDR3 residues: CASSPDRGPNSKGQHGYTF. The CDR3 DNA reads TGTGCCAGCAGCCCGGATCGGGGTCCGAACTCAAAGGGACAGCATGGCTACACCTTC.

This clone has a single count. The chain employs TRBV18 and TRBJ2-7; unclear D gene. Trimming shortened V by 0 bases and J by 2 bases, and 8 bases separated the two germline ends. Germline CDR1 is KGHSH and CDR2 is LQKENI. This CDR3 contains 14 residues. The CDR3 protein is CASSPPGLAYEQYF. Here the CDR3 DNA reads TGTGCCAGCTCACCACCGGGCCTTGCCTACGAGCAGTACTTC.

The V call is TRBV19, the J call TRBJ2-7; 8 bases align to TRBD1. Germline V lookup: CDR1 LNHDA, CDR2 SQIVND (reference sequence). After removal of 6 bases from V and 6 bases from J, the junction contained 10 bases not matched to a gene. There are 14 residues in the CDR3. The CDR3 sequence: CASRTTGVTGEQYF. In DNA form, the CDR3 reads TGTGCCAGTAGGACGACAGGGGTTACGGGCGAGCAGTACTTC.

The CDR3 protein is CASSSPRGGGELFF. In nucleotides, the CDR3 is TGTGCCAGCAGCTCTCCCCGGGGGGGCGGGGAGCTGTTTTTT. This sequence joins TRBV11-3 and TRBJ2-2, with 8 bases that match TRBD2. Germline V gene data show CDR1 as SGHNT and CDR2 as YENEEA. V trimming: 4 bases; J trimming: 7 bases; junction bases outside the gene matches: 5. This CDR3 has 14 amino acids.